Listed here is a single T cell receptor (beta chain). Looked up from germline, CDR1 is GTSNPN and CDR2 is SVGIG (reference sequence). CDR3 length: 13 residues. V dropped 3 bases and J dropped 5 bases, with 14 bases sitting between them. The entry originates in a study of blood T cell repertoires in COVID-19. The wider study: Samples came from the United States, Italy and Spain, spanning acute and convalescent COVID-19. PBMCs, B-cell-depleted T cells, or T cells provided the cDNA or gDNA that made up the material.

As handled by the study authors: Researchers report that nucleated cell counts were estimated from reference gene primer amplification. Method: immunoSEQ multiplex PCR; TCRdb's copy keeps in-frame clones and lacks some. V, J and clone size were drawn from that table, and D and trimming were deduced from the DNA. Of approximately 100,000 clones in the sample, roughly 72% were seen once. This receptor was taken from a man older than 75 with acute or convalescent COVID-19. Sample: peripheral blood. The rearrangement uses TRBV30 and TRBJ2-7; possibly TRBD2 for D (5 bases). In DNA form, the CDR3 reads TGTGCCTGGAGCTCCGGGATTCGGAACGAGCAGTACTTC. Residues: CAWSSGIRNEQYF.